The next 25 T cell receptor beta chains were all read from a single sample in a study of blood T cell repertoires in COVID-19. The table came from immunoSEQ multiplex PCR; TCRdb's copy has only in-frame clones and leaves some out. This sample has 110,000 to 150,000 clones, with approximately 87% found just once. Source material: peripheral blood. The receptors were gathered from a human donor in a cohort sampled during active COVID-19.

The chain employs TRBV6-2 or TRBV6-3 and TRBJ1-5, with 9 positions matching TRBD1. V trimming: 6 bases; J trimming: 2 bases; junction bases outside the gene matches: 17. This CDR3 contains 19 residues. Germline assignment: CDR1 MNHEY and CDR2 SVGEGT. CDR3 sequence (DNA): TGTGCCAGCAGCTTTCCCCGGGACAGGGTCGGACCCGGCAATCAGCCCCAGCATTTT. Translated: CASSFPRDRVGPGNQPQHF.

The V gene is TRBV5-1, the J gene TRBJ1-2, with 7 positions matching TRBD1. J gave up 4 bases and V 0 bases, and 6 bases lay outside the gene matches. Germline values: CDR1 SGHRS, CDR2 YFSETQ. CDR3 length: 15 amino acids. The CDR3 DNA sequence: TGCGCCAGCAGCTTGGGGCAGGGGGGCCTCTATGGCTACACCTTC. This translates into CASSLGQGGLYGYTF.

This chain links TRBV19 with TRBJ1-1; D remains unclear. The germline gives CDR1 LNHDA, CDR2 SQIVND (reference sequence). The CDR3 has 13 residues. V dropped 6 bases and J dropped 3 bases, with 11 bases sitting between them. CDR3 nucleotides: TGTGCCAGTAGCCAGAGGAGGGACACTGAAGCTTTCTTT. It codes for CASSQRRDTEAFF.

CDR3 nucleotides: TGCGCCAGCAGCCCCCTAACTAGCGGGACTAATGAGCAGTTCTTC. Protein product: CASSPLTSGTNEQFF. The genes are TRBV4-3 and TRBJ2-1, with 10 bases lining up with TRBD2. CDR1 is LGHNA and CDR2 is YSLEER in the germline V gene. V trimming: 4 bases; J trimming: 7 bases; junction bases outside the gene matches: 7. The CDR3 is 15 residues long.

In DNA, the CDR3 is TGTGCCAGCAGTACGGGACAAAGATATGGCTACACCTTC. The encoded protein is CASSTGQRYGYTF. The chain is built from TRBV12-3 or TRBV12-4 and TRBJ1-2, with a possible D match to TRBD1 (6 bases). Trimming left V 5 bases short and J 5 bases short, with 12 bases between. The CDR3 has 13 amino acids.

This chain links TRBV9 with TRBJ2-5, with 9 bases fitting TRBD2. This CDR3 region has 16 residues. Germline CDR1 and CDR2: SGDLS and YYNGEE. V was clipped by 0 bases and J by 1 base; unmatched bases: 4. CDR3 DNA: TGTGCCAGCAGCGTAGATCTAGCGGGACTCCAAGAGACCCAGTACTTC. Protein sequence: CASSVDLAGLQETQYF.

The V and J genes are TRBV9 and TRBJ1-1; 7 bases match TRBD1. Germline V lookup: CDR1 SGDLS, CDR2 YYNGEE. This CDR3 is 14 amino acids long. Trimming at V came to 7 bases and at J to 1 base, leaving 7 bases not matched to a gene. The CDR3 region is CASRQGLANTEAFF. Written as DNA, the CDR3 is TGTGCCAGCCGACAGGGATTAGCGAACACTGAAGCTTTCTTT.

DNA for the CDR3: TGTGCCACCAGCTTACGGACTGGCTACAATGAGCAGTTCTTC. Translated, it gives CATSLRTGYNEQFF. The chain carries TRBV15 and TRBJ2-1; maybe TRBD2 (5 bases). The CDR3 extends over 14 amino acids. V was cut by 5 bases and J by 3 bases, with 11 bases left in between. Germline assignment: CDR1 LNHNV and CDR2 YYDKDF (reference sequence).

The rearrangement joins TRBV21-1 to TRBJ1-3; TRBD1, the table's D call, lacks a check against the DNA. TRBV21-1 is shown as a pseudogene. The CDR3 has 18 amino acids. For the CDR3, the DNA is TGTGCCAGCAGCAATTTAGAGGGCGGCAGGGGGTTTGGAAACACCATATATTTT. Its protein product is CASSNLEGGRGFGNTIYF.

The V gene is TRBV9, the J gene TRBJ1-3; no definite D call. Trimming shortened V by 7 bases and J by 0 bases, and 8 bases separated the two germline ends. From germline, CDR1 is SGDLS and CDR2 YYNGEE. The CDR3 length is 13 residues. The CDR3 is CASGPLSGNTIYF. The CDR3 nucleotides read TGTGCCAGCGGGCCTCTCTCTGGAAACACCATATATTTT.

J is TRBJ2-5 and V is TRBV5-1; TRBD2 matches 11 bases. CDR1 is SGHRS, CDR2 YFSETQ, per germline. CDR3 length: 16 residues. V shed 1 base, J shed 0 bases, and the junction held 2 bases outside the gene matches. This CDR3 is CASSLTSGRNQETQYF. The CDR3 nucleotides read TGCGCCAGCAGCTTGACTAGCGGGAGAAACCAAGAGACCCAGTACTTC.

V gene TRBV18 combines with J gene TRBJ2-6; D perhaps matches TRBD1 (7 bases). The CDR3 contains 17 residues. Trimming cost V 3 bases and J 0 bases, with 12 bases left between them. Germline V gene sequence: CDR1 KGHSH, CDR2 LQKENI. CDR3 coding DNA: TGTGCCAGCTCACCCGCGGGACAGCACTCTGGGGCCAACGTCCTGACTTTC. This translates into CASSPAGQHSGANVLTF.

The chain joins TRBV27 to TRBJ1-1; the D is unclear. This CDR3 spans 16 amino acids. Germline V gene lookup returns CDR1 MNHEY and CDR2 SMNVEV (reference sequence). V gave up 7 bases and J gave up 1 base, with 19 bases separating them. DNA for the CDR3: TGTGCCAGCAATAAAGACGGCAGCGTAAGGAACACTGAAGCTTTCTTT. Residues: CASNKDGSVRNTEAFF.

The V and J genes are TRBV5-6 and TRBJ1-5; D is unclear. Between the trimmed V and J ends, which lost 0 bases and 9 bases, there was a span of 13 bases. This CDR3 region has 14 residues. Germline CDR1 and CDR2: SGHDT and YYEEEE. The CDR3 DNA is TGTGCCAGCAGCTTGGGAGGATCACTACGGCCCCAGCATTTT. This translates into CASSLGGSLRPQHF. The variable domain in full, completed from reference TRBV5-6 and TRBJ1-5, reads DAGVTQSPTHLIKTRGQQVTLRCSPKSGHDTVSWYQQALGQGPQFIFQYYEEEERQRGNFPDRFSGHQFPNYSSELNVNALLLGDSALYLCASSLGGSLRPQHFGDGTRLSIL.

The chain is built from TRBV7-2 and TRBJ2-1, with 7 bases aligning to TRBD2. This CDR3 is built from 14 residues. Trimming at V came to 4 bases and at J to 8 bases, leaving 8 bases not matched to a gene. Per germline, CDR1 SGHTA and CDR2 FQGNSA. CDR3 protein: CASSSTTSAYEQFF. Written as DNA, the CDR3 is TGTGCCAGCAGCTCAACTACTAGCGCTTATGAGCAGTTCTTC.

This rearrangement joins TRBV6-5 to TRBJ1-1; 10 bases fit TRBD1. The CDR3 loop spans 14 amino acids. Germline V gene sequence: CDR1 MNHEY, CDR2 SVGAGI. Germline trimming cut 7 bases from V and 5 bases from J; bases unmatched to any gene: 7. The CDR3 DNA reads TGTGCCAGCAAGCCGGGACAGGGGCAAACTGAAGCTTTCTTT. Protein sequence: CASKPGQGQTEAFF.

The chain joins TRBV27 to TRBJ1-2; 7 positions match TRBD1. Germline V gives CDR1 MNHEY, CDR2 SMNVEV (reference sequence). The length of the CDR3 is 13 residues. J lost 4 bases, V lost 2 bases, and 1 base had no gene match. CDR3 nucleotide sequence: TGTGCCAGCAGTTTACGACAGGGCTATGGCTACACCTTC. Translated, it gives CASSLRQGYGYTF.

V and J are TRBV6-5 and TRBJ2-3; D gene ambiguous. CDR1 MNHEY and CDR2 SVGAGI come from the germline V gene. V was pared by 1 base and J by 3 bases, with 5 bases between. The CDR3 contains 13 residues. The CDR3 DNA follows: TGTGCCAGCAGTTACTGGGCAACAGATACGCAGTATTTT. Its protein is CASSYWATDTQYF.

The chain recombines TRBV4-3 with TRBJ1-1, with D perhaps TRBD1 (6 bases). Germline V lookup: CDR1 LGHNA, CDR2 YSLEER. The CDR3 is 17 residues long. The V gene lost 0 bases and the J gene lost 4 bases, with 18 bases spanning the gap. The CDR3 bases are TGCGCCAGCAGCCAAGATTTTCCGGGGGGGGACACCACTGAAGCTTTCTTT. Protein sequence: CASSQDFPGGDTTEAFF.

In nucleotides, the CDR3 is TGTGCCACCAGTGATGGGGGCAGAAACTATGGCTACACCTTC. This codes for CATSDGGRNYGYTF. The rearrangement joins TRBV24-1 to TRBJ1-2; TRBD1 might be the D (6 bases). Looked up from germline, CDR1 is KGHDR and CDR2 is SFDVKD. The CDR3 runs 14 residues. V lost 3 bases and J lost 2, with 9 bases in between.

This clone showed up just a few times. The chain is built from TRBV27 and TRBJ1-5; no clear D gene. The CDR3 runs to 18 residues. V lost 5 bases, J lost 4 bases, and 24 bases lay in between. CDR1 is MNHEY and CDR2 is SMNVEV in the germline V gene (reference sequence). The CDR3 reads CASSPRRAPRVSNQPQHF. The DNA for the CDR3 is TGTGCCAGCAGTCCTCGGCGGGCCCCTCGGGTTTCTAATCAGCCCCAGCATTTT.

The rearrangement joins TRBV6-2 or TRBV6-3 to TRBJ1-5, with 7 positions matching TRBD1. The germline CDR1 and CDR2 sequences are MNHEY and SVGEGT. This CDR3 region has 16 residues. Trimming removed 5 bases from V and 1 base from J; junction bases left unmatched: 8. Here the CDR3 reads CASSDRQGRSNQPQHF. The DNA of the CDR3 is TGTGCCAGCAGTGACCGACAGGGAAGGAGCAATCAGCCCCAGCATTTT.

This chain joins TRBV12-3 or TRBV12-4 and TRBJ1-1; D unresolved. Trimming cost V 2 bases and J 8 bases, with 12 bases left between them. The CDR3 is made up of 13 amino acids. The DNA for the CDR3 is TGTGCCAGCAGTTTAATTGGAGCCCGGGAAGCTTTCTTT. This encodes CASSLIGAREAFF.

This sequence joins TRBV6-2 or TRBV6-3 and TRBJ1-5; 7 nucleotides line up with TRBD1. J was trimmed by 3 bases and V by 2 bases; bases with no gene match: 7. CDR3 length: 16 residues. The germline gives CDR1 MNHEY, CDR2 SVGEGT. The CDR3 spells CASSYNGGGTNQPQHF. DNA of the CDR3: TGTGCCAGCAGTTACAACGGAGGGGGCACCAATCAGCCCCAGCATTTT.

This sequence joins TRBV4-2 and TRBJ2-7, with unresolved D. The V gene lost 3 bases and the J gene lost 0 bases, with 6 bases spanning the gap. CDR1 is LGHNA and CDR2 is YNFKEQ in the germline V gene. The CDR3 covers 13 residues. The CDR3 bases are TGTGCCAGCAGCCATCCCTTCTCCTACGAGCAGTACTTC. It translates to CASSHPFSYEQYF.